Shown below are 19 T cell receptor beta chains from a single sample sequenced in a study of control samples from healthy donors and cancer patients. The repertoire was sequenced with immunoSEQ multiplex PCR; TCRdb's copy has only in-frame clones and lacks some. The sample has just over 30,000 clones, 94% seen once. Sequencing input: blood. These receptors all come from a man aged 55 to 69 in good health.

The rearrangement uses TRBV7-2 and TRBJ1-2, with D tentatively TRBD1 (5 bases). V was shortened by 6 bases and J by 4 bases, with 21 bases between the two germline ends. The CDR3 sequence is 16 residues long. CDR1 is SGHTA and CDR2 is FQGNSA in the germline V gene. This CDR3 reads CASRRPLTTDFYGYTF. In nucleotides, the CDR3 is TGTGCCAGCAGACGACCACTTACGACAGATTTCTATGGCTACACCTTC.

This chain joins TRBV7-2 and TRBJ2-7; weak D call: TRBD2 (6 bases). V lost 5 bases and J 2 bases, leaving 10 bases between the germline ends. CDR3 length: 13 residues. Germline-derived CDR1 and CDR2 are SGHTA and FQGNSA. CDR3 amino acids: CASSASGPYEQYF. CDR3 sequence (DNA): TGTGCCAGCAGCGCCAGCGGGCCCTACGAGCAGTACTTC.

The chain joins TRBV9 to TRBJ1-3, with 9 bases aligning to TRBD1. After removal of 3 bases from V and 4 bases from J, the junction contained 2 bases not matched to a gene. This CDR3 region has 14 residues. Germline-derived CDR1 and CDR2 are SGDLS and YYNGEE. The CDR3 bases are TGTGCCAGCAGCGGGACAGGGGCGGGAAACACCATATATTTT. Its translation: CASSGTGAGNTIYF.

The chain couples TRBV6-2 or TRBV6-3 to TRBJ2-1, with TRBD1 identical over 8 bases. Germline V gene lookup returns CDR1 MNHEY and CDR2 SVGEGT. The junction had 9 bases not matched to a gene; V was cut back by 4 bases and J by 7 bases. The CDR3 length is 15 residues. The CDR3 is CASSSVTGVKNEQFF. The CDR3 DNA follows: TGTGCCAGCAGTTCTGTGACAGGGGTCAAGAATGAGCAGTTCTTC.

The chain has TRBV7-2 and TRBJ1-2; TRBD1 might be the D (5 bases). Trimming left V 1 base short and J 2 bases short, with 8 bases between. Germline lookup yields CDR1 SGHTA and CDR2 FQGNSA. This CDR3 has 14 amino acids. Here the CDR3 DNA reads TGTGCCAGCAGCTTAGGGGGGGAAAACTATGGCTACACCTTC. It encodes CASSLGGENYGYTF.

The chain couples TRBV6-2 or TRBV6-3 to TRBJ1-2; 8 nucleotides align to TRBD1. V shed 2 bases and J 7 bases; nucleotides not matched to a gene: 9. The CDR3 totals 15 residues. Germline V gene data show CDR1 as MNHEY and CDR2 as SVGEGT. In nucleotides, the CDR3 is TGTGCCAGCAGTTACGGACAGGGTGGAATACGTGGCTACACCTTC. Translating gives CASSYGQGGIRGYTF.

This chain links TRBV19 with TRBJ1-1; 7 bases fit TRBD1. Germline V CDR1 and CDR2: LNHDA, SQIVND (reference sequence). The ends lost 1 base at V and 5 bases at J; junction bases unmatched: 7. This CDR3 comprises 15 residues. The CDR3 protein is CASSIVPRGLTEAFF. The CDR3 nucleotides are TGTGCCAGTAGTATAGTTCCCAGGGGGTTGACTGAAGCTTTCTTT.

This clone was seen once. This sequence joins TRBV5-5 and TRBJ1-3; TRBD1 might be the D (6 bases). From germline, CDR1 is SGHKS and CDR2 YYEKEE (reference sequence). This CDR3 has 15 amino acids. With 7 bases removed from V and 4 bases from J, the gap between germline ends came to 18 bases. CDR3 in DNA: TGTGCCAGCTCGCGGGCACAGGGTAGAGGAAACACCATATATTTT. Translated: CASSRAQGRGNTIYF.

The chain uses TRBV9 and TRBJ2-5; a possible D gene is TRBD2 (5 bases). V was shortened by 1 base and J by 5 bases, with 12 bases between the two germline ends. The CDR3 runs to 14 residues. In germline, CDR1 is SGDLS, CDR2 YYNGEE. The CDR3 sequence is CASSVTGSRETQYF. CDR3 nucleotides: TGTGCCAGCAGCGTAACGGGGAGTCGTGAGACCCAGTACTTC.

The chain is built from TRBV20-1 and TRBJ2-2; TRBD1 or TRBD2 may be the D gene (6 bases each). Germline V gene lookup returns CDR1 DFQATT and CDR2 SNEGSKA (reference sequence). The CDR3 is made up of 14 amino acids. V was clipped by 3 bases and J by 7 bases, with 15 bases between them. The CDR3 DNA sequence: TGCAGTGCTAGTGAGGGGGGCTCGAACGGGGAGCTGTTTTTT. Residues: CSASEGGSNGELFF.

V usage is TRBV4-3 and J usage is TRBJ1-1; no firm D call. Trimming removed 0 bases from V and 4 bases from J, with 12 bases in between. This CDR3 spans 15 amino acids. Germline loops: CDR1 LGHNA, CDR2 YSLEER. CDR3 nucleotides: TGCGCCAGCAGCCAAGATAAGGGATCTGGCACTGAAGCTTTCTTT. Translated, it gives CASSQDKGSGTEAFF.

The chain combines TRBV6-6 with TRBJ2-3; D unclear. The CDR3 has 14 residues. Germline V gene lookup returns CDR1 MNHNY and CDR2 SVGAGI (reference sequence). V shed 8 bases and J shed 7 bases, with 19 bases lying between them. CDR3 DNA: TGTGCCAGCCGTTCCGGAAATCAGGCACATACGCAGTATTTT. Protein product: CASRSGNQAHTQYF.

The V gene is TRBV7-7, the J gene TRBJ2-1; 7 nucleotides match TRBD2. V lost 5 bases, J lost 2 bases, and 6 bases stayed unmatched. CDR1 is SSHAT and CDR2 is FNYEAQ in the germline V gene (reference sequence). The CDR3 is made up of 15 amino acids. CDR3 in DNA: TGTGCCAGCAGCCAGACTAGCAGTACCTACAATGAGCAGTTCTTC. Encoded protein: CASSQTSSTYNEQFF.

This sequence joins TRBV4-3 and TRBJ1-3, with TRBD1 as a possible D gene (6 bases). CDR1 LGHNA and CDR2 YSLEER come from the germline V gene. The V end was cut by 1 base, the J end by 6 bases, with 13 bases between. The CDR3 runs 15 residues. The CDR3 DNA is TGCGCCAGCAGCCAAGGATTTGCAGGGGCAAACACCATATATTTT. This sequence encodes CASSQGFAGANTIYF.

The V gene is TRBV3-1 (or the pseudogene TRBV3-2), the J gene TRBJ1-1; TRBD1 matches 9 bases. CDR3 length: 18 amino acids. V dropped 0 bases and J dropped 1; count of bases not matched to a gene: 9. Germline loops: CDR1 LGHDT, CDR2 YNNKEL (reference sequence). CDR3 sequence: CASSQDGRTGEKNTEAFF. In nucleotides, the CDR3 is TGTGCCAGCAGCCAAGATGGGAGGACAGGGGAAAAGAACACTGAAGCTTTCTTT.

The chain carries TRBV2 and TRBJ2-7, with 10 bases lining up with TRBD1. V was clipped by 6 bases and J by 7 bases; unmatched bases: 9. This CDR3 contains 14 residues. Germline V gene sequence: CDR1 SNHLY, CDR2 FYNNEI. CDR3 sequence (DNA): TGTGCCAGCAGGCGACAGGGGGCCGGGGGGGAGCAGTACTTC. It codes for CASRRQGAGGEQYF. The variable domain in full, completed from reference TRBV2 and TRBJ2-7, reads EPEVTQTPSHQVTQMGQEVILRCVPISNHLYFYWYRQILGQKVEFLVSFYNNEISEKSEIFDDQFSVERPDGSNFTLKIRSTKLEDSAMYFCASRRQGAGGEQYFGPGTRLTVT.

The rearrangement uses TRBV3-1 (or the pseudogene TRBV3-2) and TRBJ1-2; D gene unclear. From germline, CDR1 is LGHDT and CDR2 YNNKEL (reference sequence). The CDR3 is 13 residues long. Trimming cost V 4 bases and J 2 bases, with 8 bases left between them. In DNA form, the CDR3 reads TGTGCCAGCAGCCCGACAATAAACTATGGCTACACCTTC. Its translation: CASSPTINYGYTF.

V usage is TRBV19 and J usage is TRBJ1-2, with a possible D match to TRBD1 (6 bases). V was trimmed by 5 bases and J by 8 bases, leaving 15 bases between them. The length of the CDR3 is 13 residues. Germline lookup yields CDR1 LNHDA and CDR2 SQIVND (reference sequence). The CDR3 is CASSYGQSGGYTF. The CDR3 DNA follows: TGTGCCAGTAGTTACGGACAGTCAGGAGGCTACACCTTC.

The chain employs TRBV6-5 and TRBJ2-3, with D perhaps TRBD1 (5 bases). This CDR3 has 15 amino acids. Per the germline V gene, CDR1 is MNHEY and CDR2 is SVGAGI. Trimming shortened V by 9 bases and J by 4 bases, and 20 bases separated the two germline ends. The CDR3 coding sequence is TGTGCCAGTCGTGAGGTAGGGGTGAGCCCAGATACGCAGTATTTT. Encoded protein: CASREVGVSPDTQYF.